This T cell receptor (beta chain) is drawn from a study of shared clonotypes between healthy human individuals. Across the whole study: Donor ages ranged 18 to 49 years: two women, a few men. Study-wide results and limits: A few donors showed sharing of around 5.3% of naive CD4 clonotypes.

CDR1 and CDR2 (germline): MDHEN, SYDVKM. The CDR3 totals 13 residues. V was shortened by 6 bases and J by 5 bases, with 13 bases between the two germline ends. This clone was picked up one time. Its specificity is not known. Libraries were prepared by immunoSEQ multiplex PCR; TCRdb keeps only in-frame clonotypes and omits some of them. The sample contains about 1.5 million clones, 95% to 99% of which appear only once. This chain joins TRBV28 and TRBJ2-5, with D hard to call. Sample: naive CD4+ T cells sorted from blood. The subset: CD45RA+ positively selected. The TCR comes from a young man in good health. Written as DNA, the CDR3 is TGTGCCAGCAGGATACTTAGAAGGGAGACCCAGTACTTC. Translated, it gives CASRILRRETQYF. The variable domain in full, with the rest retrieved from reference TRBV28 and TRBJ2-5, is DVKVTQSSRYLVKRTGEKVFLECVQDMDHENMFWYRQDPGLGLRLIYFSYDVKMKEKGDIPEGYSVSREKKERFSLILESASTNQTSMYLCASRILRRETQYFGPGTRLLVL.